Sequencing of this T cell receptor (beta chain) was carried out in a study of blood T cells in healthy people across ages. The overall study: Per two T cells, template switching captured roughly one barcoded beta molecule.

Peripheral blood, 9.5 to 10 milliliters per donor, was collected. The second PCR ran about 6 to 11 cycles with a sample-barcoded 5' primer and J-beta primers. TCRdb itself ran the 5' RACE reads through MiXCR, one entry per CDR3 protein. In the table there are 800,000 to 950,000 distinct CDR3 sequences, 25% to 30% of which are singletons. Per germline, CDR1 LGHNA and CDR2 YSLEER. The length of the CDR3 is 16 residues. V was pared by 0 bases and J by 5 bases, with 9 bases of the junction left unmatched. Another study also made use of these data, one on T cells of mothers and their children.

The TCR sequence derives from a woman in her forties in good health. Source material: blood. This chain joins TRBV4-3 and TRBJ1-1, with 7 positions matching TRBD1. CDR3 loop: CASSQDITGEGTEAFF. The CDR3, as DNA: TGCGCCAGCAGCCAAGATATCACAGGGGAGGGGACTGAAGCTTTCTTT.